This entry lists 17 T cell receptor beta chains sequenced from one sample in a study of blood T cell repertoires in COVID-19. Generated by immunoSEQ multiplex PCR, the TCRdb table keeps only in-frame clones and is missing some. The profile covers more than 150,000 clones, with about 85% appearing a single time and around 2% taken by the ten largest. Material for sequencing was PBMCs or T cells enriched from blood (not recorded which). These receptors came from a woman aged 25 to 39 who had recovered from COVID-19.

The chain joins TRBV10-3 to TRBJ1-1; a possible D gene is TRBD1 (5 bases). The germline V gene has CDR1 ENHRY and CDR2 SYGVKD. This CDR3 spans 15 amino acids. The ends were cut back, 3 bases at V and 3 bases at J, with 14 bases in the middle. CDR3 sequence reads: CAISDWSVGDTEAFF. The CDR3, as DNA: TGTGCCATCAGTGATTGGTCAGTAGGGGACACTGAAGCTTTCTTT.

The chain recombines TRBV2 with TRBJ1-4; TRBD1 is a possible D gene (6 bases). In germline, CDR1 is SNHLY, CDR2 FYNNEI. V was pared by 3 bases and J by 8 bases, with 16 bases between. This CDR3 has 15 amino acids. The CDR3 DNA reads TGTGCCAGCAGTGACGCCGGGACAAGGCCGGAAAAACTGTTTTTT. It translates to CASSDAGTRPEKLFF.

J is TRBJ1-3 and V is TRBV4-2; 8 nucleotides line up with TRBD1. V lost 5 bases, J lost 6 bases, and 12 bases stayed unmatched. The CDR3 has 16 residues. Germline CDR1 is LGHNA and CDR2 is YNFKEQ. Here the CDR3 reads CASSLNPGGNENTIYF. In DNA, the CDR3 is TGTGCCAGCAGCTTAAACCCAGGGGGCAACGAAAACACCATATATTTT.

The chain couples TRBV30 to TRBJ2-5; D unclear. The CDR3 runs 12 residues. V gave up 3 bases and J gave up 4 bases, with 9 bases separating them. Germline lookup yields CDR1 GTSNPN and CDR2 SVGIG (reference sequence). The CDR3 DNA reads as TGTGCCTGGAGGGGCGCTGGAGAGACCCAGTACTTC. It yields the protein CAWRGAGETQYF.

The rearrangement joins TRBV4-3 to TRBJ1-5; a weak D match, TRBD1 (5 bases). The CDR3 loop spans 15 amino acids. Germline V CDR1 and CDR2: LGHNA, YSLEER. The V end lost 0 bases, the J end lost 3 bases, and 9 bases lay between the germline ends. The DNA for the CDR3 is TGCGCCAGCAGCCAAGAATGGGGCCACAATCAGCCCCAGCATTTT. This sequence encodes CASSQEWGHNQPQHF.

V is TRBV30 and J is TRBJ2-1; 8 bases agree with TRBD2. The CDR3 runs 13 residues. V gave up 0 bases and J gave up 7 bases; unmatched junction bases: 2. Per germline, CDR1 GTSNPN and CDR2 SVGIG (reference sequence). CDR3 loop: CAWSVSGVNEQFF. The CDR3 DNA reads TGTGCCTGGAGTGTTAGCGGGGTTAATGAGCAGTTCTTC.

Of note for this clone: With a much larger clone just one base away, this may be a read error. This chain uses TRBV5-4 with TRBJ1-1; tentatively, D is TRBD1 (6 bases). Trimming shortened V by 4 bases and J by 1 base, and 8 bases separated the two germline ends. Germline values: CDR1 SGHNT, CDR2 YYREEE (reference sequence). The CDR3 is 13 amino acids. The CDR3 DNA follows: TGTGCCAGCAGCCAGACAGGGAACACTGAAGCTTTCTTT. Protein: CASSQTGNTEAFF.

The rearrangement links TRBV10-3 to TRBJ1-2, with 7 bases that match TRBD1. The CDR3 consists of 15 residues. The germline V gene has CDR1 ENHRY and CDR2 SYGVKD. Unmatched junction bases numbered 11, after V lost 7 bases and J lost 3 bases. DNA of the CDR3: TGTGCCATCAAACCCCAGACAGGGCGGGACTATGGCTACACCTTC. Its translation: CAIKPQTGRDYGYTF.

The CDR3: CASSLDGTGLYEQYF. As DNA, the CDR3 is TGTGCCAGCAGCTTAGACGGGACAGGTTTATACGAGCAGTACTTC. The chain joins TRBV7-2 to TRBJ2-7; 8 bases match TRBD1. Per the germline V gene, CDR1 is SGHTA and CDR2 is FQGNSA. V lost 1 base to trimming and J lost 4 bases; unmatched junction nucleotides: 6. The CDR3 runs 15 residues.

With respect to this clone: An end of the junction does not agree with germline; a read error may underlie this. The gene calls are TRBV11-2 and TRBJ1-5, with D possibly TRBD1 on 6 matching bases. CDR1 is SGHAT and CDR2 is FQNNGV in the germline V gene. The CDR3 is 13 residues long. CDR3 in amino acids: CASSVDRREPQHF. DNA for the CDR3: TGTGCCAGCAGCGTAGACAGGAGGGAGCCCCAGCATTTT.

The sample holds many counts of this clone. This chain connects TRBV21-1 to TRBJ1-6; the table names TRBD1, a call not compared with the DNA. TRBV21-1 has pseudogene status. This CDR3 contains 14 residues. In DNA form, the CDR3 reads TGTGCCAGCTCCCGACAGGGCACCAATTCACCCCTCCACTTT. It yields the protein CASSRQGTNSPLHF.

This chain joins TRBV2 and TRBJ1-1, with TRBD1 matching over 8 bases. The V segment lost 7 bases and the J segment 3 bases; nucleotides outside the gene matches: 10. In germline, CDR1 is SNHLY, CDR2 FYNNEI. The length of the CDR3 is 15 residues. The CDR3 nucleotides read TGTGCCAGCATGGGGACAGGAGCAAAGGACACTGAAGCTTTCTTT. Amino acid sequence: CASMGTGAKDTEAFF.

The chain uses TRBV12-3 or TRBV12-4 and TRBJ1-2; D unresolved. Trimming took off 5 bases at V and 5 bases at J, with 9 bases between the two ends. This CDR3 has 12 amino acids. CDR3 loop: CASSQGGYGYTF. The CDR3 DNA reads TGTGCCAGCAGTCAAGGAGGGTATGGCTACACCTTC.

The chain joins TRBV2 to TRBJ1-1, with D hard to call. Trimming stripped 7 bases from V and 4 bases from J, with 19 bases between. The germline V gene encodes CDR1 SNHLY and CDR2 FYNNEI. This CDR3 spans 15 amino acids. The CDR3 DNA reads TGTGCCAGCAACGAAGACAAATTGAGGGCCACTGAAGCTTTCTTT. It codes for CASNEDKLRATEAFF.

This rearrangement joins TRBV24-1 to TRBJ2-5; 7 bases agree with TRBD1. The CDR3 runs 15 residues. Germline V gene lookup returns CDR1 KGHDR and CDR2 SFDVKD. The junction had 4 bases not matched to a gene; V was cut back by 4 bases and J by 0 bases. The CDR3 bases are TGTGCCACCAGTGACCCCCAGGGGGACCAAGAGACCCAGTACTTC. Protein product: CATSDPQGDQETQYF.

The rearrangement joins TRBV2 to TRBJ2-1; the D is unclear. CDR1 is SNHLY and CDR2 is FYNNEI in the germline V gene. With 6 bases removed from V and 4 bases from J, the gap between germline ends came to 7 bases. The CDR3 extends over 12 amino acids. The CDR3 nucleotides read TGTGCCAGCAGCCCTACTTACAATGAGCAGTTCTTC. It specifies CASSPTYNEQFF. Looking up the rest from reference TRBV2 and TRBJ2-1 gives the full variable domain: EPEVTQTPSHQVTQMGQEVILRCVPISNHLYFYWYRQILGQKVEFLVSFYNNEISEKSEIFDDQFSVERPDGSNFTLKIRSTKLEDSAMYFCASSPTYNEQFFGPGTRLTVL.

This clone occurred many times. This rearrangement joins TRBV7-9 to TRBJ1-6; 7 bases fit TRBD1. The CDR3 is 14 amino acids. Germline loops: CDR1 SEHNR, CDR2 FQNEAQ (reference sequence). The V and J ends lost 1 base and 9 bases, in that order; junction bases with no gene match: 3. The CDR3 spells CASSLGQGGSPLHF. The CDR3 DNA follows: TGTGCCAGCAGCTTAGGACAGGGCGGTTCACCCCTCCACTTT.